This TCR beta chain is drawn from a study of regulatory T cells in long-lasting Graves disease. There are many counts of this clonotype. With iRepertoire HTBI primers and Arm-PCR of CDR3 regions, TCR beta libraries were built. TCRdb analysed the multiplex PCR reads with MiXCR anew, one entry per CDR3 protein. The table records 450,000 to 600,000 distinct CDR3 sequences, approximately 15% of them present only once. The germline V gene has CDR1 LGHNT and CDR2 FRNRAP. The CDR3 has 14 amino acids. V trimming: 7 bases; J trimming: 6 bases; junction bases outside the gene matches: 3. The time point denotes: newly diagnosed GD, antithyroid drugs for less than 3 months. PBMC RNA was the source of the TCR library. Diagnosing Graves' disease relied on the American Thyroid Association guidelines. The patients included were those that came from an endocrinology department in Xi'an, China. The same sample was also used in a study of T cells in Graves' hyperthyroidism and ophthalmopathy. That study adds: In the blood, most expanded thyroid clonotypes above 0.001 appeared as well. Progression to ophthalmopathy was predicted a median of 6.5 months early.

The genes are TRBV12-5 and TRBJ2-1, with 13 bases identical to TRBD2. This TCR was recovered from a young man with Graves disease. The sample here was peripheral blood mononuclear cells (PBMCs), taken at new diagnosis, from a patient treated with antithyroid drugs. CDR3 residues: CASATSGRVNEQFF. The CDR3 bases are TGTGCTAGTGCCACTAGCGGGAGGGTCAATGAGCAGTTCTTC.